These 28 T cell receptor beta chains were all obtained from the same sample, sequenced in a study of lymphopenia after photon versus proton radiotherapy. TCRdb's table, derived via immunoSEQ multiplex PCR, lists solely in-frame clones and lacks some. The profile shows about 19,000 clones, 80% to 95% of them singletons. Source: peripheral blood, taken from a patient treated with photon-based radiotherapy. The receptors stem from a man in his sixties with pancreatic cancer.

For this clone: At one of its ends the junction is not consistent with the germline gene, which may arise from a read error. V and J are TRBV6-5 and TRBJ1-2, with D maybe TRBD1 (5 bases). This CDR3 is 11 amino acids long. The germline CDR1 and CDR2 sequences are MNHEY and SVGAGI. The CDR3 sequence: CASREPGTQIF. The CDR3 DNA sequence: TGTGCCAGCAGAGAACCCGGGACTCAGATCTTC.

A single count supports this clone. CDR3: CASSISGQGYSPLHF. CDR3 sequence (DNA): TGCGCCAGCAGCATATCGGGACAGGGGTATTCACCCCTCCACTTT. The rearrangement joins TRBV5-1 to TRBJ1-6, with 10 bases identical to TRBD1. The V gene end was trimmed by 4 bases and the J gene end by 8 bases; junction bases not matched to a gene: 6. This CDR3 is built from 15 residues. CDR1 and CDR2 (germline): SGHRS, YFSETQ.

V usage is TRBV7-2 and J usage is TRBJ2-1, with 8 bases fitting TRBD1. This CDR3 is built from 13 residues. Losses at the gene ends were 5 bases for V and 4 bases for J; bases not matched to a gene: 1. Germline assignment: CDR1 SGHTA and CDR2 FQGNSA. CDR3 residues: CASSGQGYNEQFF. The CDR3 DNA reads as TGTGCCAGCAGCGGACAGGGTTACAATGAGCAGTTCTTC.

This clone appeared a single time. The chain links TRBV5-8 to TRBJ2-3; TRBD1 matches 7 bases. Germline CDR1 SGHTS, CDR2 YDEGEE. V was clipped by 2 bases and J by 9 bases; unmatched bases: 9. CDR3 size: 14 residues. The CDR3 DNA follows: TGTGCCAGCAGCTTATATACCGGGACAGCCACGCAGTATTTT. Translated: CASSLYTGTATQYF.

This clone turned up a few times. V is TRBV27 and J is TRBJ2-5, with D perhaps matching TRBD2 (5 bases). V lost 2 bases to trimming and J lost 4 bases, with 14 bases between them. The germline V gene encodes CDR1 MNHEY and CDR2 SMNVEV (reference sequence). The CDR3 contains 15 residues. The CDR3 here is CASSLGLVGIETQYF. The CDR3 region has the DNA TGTGCCAGCAGTTTAGGACTGGTCGGGATAGAGACCCAGTACTTC.

V and J are TRBV6-5 and TRBJ1-1; 9 nucleotides line up with TRBD1. With 4 bases clipped from V and 6 bases from J, the junction kept 9 bases outside the gene matches. From germline, CDR1 is MNHEY and CDR2 SVGAGI. This CDR3 has 15 residues. This chain's CDR3 is CASSSRQGGLAEAFF. The CDR3 nucleotides are TGTGCCAGCAGTTCGCGACAGGGGGGACTAGCTGAAGCTTTCTTT.

This chain joins TRBV6-1 and TRBJ1-2; TRBD1 matches 7 bases. The CDR3 is 15 residues long. CDR1 is MNHNS, CDR2 SASEGT, per germline. Unmatched junction bases numbered 3, after V lost 1 base and J lost 1 base. CDR3 sequence (DNA): TGTGCCAGCAGTGAAGAGGACAGGAATAACTATGGCTACACCTTC. It codes for CASSEEDRNNYGYTF.

CDR3: CASSLYKQPQHF. CDR3 DNA sequence: TGTGCCAGCAGTTTATATAAACAGCCCCAGCATTTT. J is TRBJ1-5 and V is TRBV28; D not certain. The V end was cut by 1 base, the J end by 7 bases, with 5 bases between. Germline V gene lookup returns CDR1 MDHEN and CDR2 SYDVKM. CDR3 length: 12 amino acids.

CDR3 sequence (DNA): TGTGCCTGGAGTCAACCCGACAGTCGGAATCAGCCCCAGCATTTT. Its translation is CAWSQPDSRNQPQHF. The rearrangement links TRBV30 to TRBJ1-5, with D perhaps matching TRBD1 (5 bases). Germline V CDR1 and CDR2: GTSNPN, SVGIG (reference sequence). V dropped 2 bases and J dropped 4 bases, with 15 bases sitting between them. The CDR3 spans 15 residues.

The chain couples TRBV21-1 to TRBJ2-3; the D call TRBD1 from the table was never checked on the DNA. TRBV21-1 is termed a pseudogene. The CDR3 has 19 amino acids. The CDR3 coding sequence is TGTGCCAAAGACAGCCCTCCACCCAGAGTCAGCCCTAGCACAGATACGCAGTATTTT. Its protein is CAKDSPPPRVSPSTDTQYF.

This clone was counted a single time. The chain joins TRBV6-6 to TRBJ2-3; D remains ambiguous. This CDR3 comprises 13 residues. V was shortened by 8 bases and J by 2 bases, with 11 bases between the two germline ends. Germline V gives CDR1 MNHNY, CDR2 SVGAGI (reference sequence). The CDR3 sequence: CASLVGHTDTQYF. DNA of the CDR3: TGTGCCAGCCTCGTCGGTCACACAGATACGCAGTATTTT.

V and J are TRBV5-5 and TRBJ1-6; D is ambiguous. Germline CDR1 SGHKS, CDR2 YYEKEE (reference sequence). V was pared by 2 bases and J by 9 bases, with 12 bases between. The CDR3 totals 14 residues. The CDR3 sequence: CASSFVPAGSPLHF. CDR3 nucleotides: TGTGCCAGCAGCTTCGTCCCTGCGGGTTCACCCCTCCACTTT.

This chain connects TRBV6-1 to TRBJ1-2; 8 bases are shared with TRBD1. V trimming: 7 bases; J trimming: 1 base; junction bases outside the gene matches: 5. Germline-derived CDR1 and CDR2 are MNHNS and SASEGT. The CDR3 runs to 14 residues. CDR3 coding DNA: TGTGCCAGCACTGGGACAGGACGTAACTATGGCTACACCTTC. Translated, it gives CASTGTGRNYGYTF.

The rearrangement uses TRBV2 and TRBJ2-7; a weak D match, TRBD2 (6 bases). Germline lookup yields CDR1 SNHLY and CDR2 FYNNEI. CDR3 length: 14 residues. Deletions cut 6 bases from V and 6 bases from J, with 18 bases between. The CDR3 sequence: CASRTGRQGGEQYF. CDR3 in DNA: TGTGCCAGCAGGACGGGCAGGCAGGGAGGCGAGCAGTACTTC.

The genes are TRBV9 and TRBJ2-3; D unclear. The CDR3 runs 17 residues. The V gene's germline CDR1 is SGDLS and CDR2 YYNGEE. The V gene lost 0 bases and the J gene lost 1 base, with 15 bases spanning the gap. The DNA for the CDR3 is TGTGCCAGCAGCGTAGGGGTAGTGGCTAGGGGCACAGATACGCAGTATTTT. It encodes CASSVGVVARGTDTQYF.

The rearrangement links TRBV5-1 to TRBJ2-1, with unresolved D. The CDR3 sequence is 13 residues long. The germline V gene encodes CDR1 SGHRS and CDR2 YFSETQ. V shed 7 bases and J shed 8 bases, with 16 bases lying between them. The CDR3 DNA is TGCGCCAGCGCCCAAGGTGGGGAACATGAGCAGTTCTTC. This codes for CASAQGGEHEQFF.

The CDR3 nucleotides are TGTGCCAGCTCTAGACAGGGAGATGCCTACAATGAGCAGTTCTTC. Its translation: CASSRQGDAYNEQFF. The chain joins TRBV18 to TRBJ2-1, with TRBD1 identical over 7 bases. The CDR3 has 15 residues. CDR1 is KGHSH, CDR2 LQKENI, per germline. The junction had 7 bases not matched to a gene; V was cut back by 6 bases and J by 2 bases.

This chain uses TRBV5-1 with TRBJ2-7; D remains ambiguous. Germline-derived CDR1 and CDR2 are SGHRS and YFSETQ. The CDR3 is 15 residues long. Trimming removed 2 bases at V and 0 bases at J, with 12 bases between. The CDR3 nucleotides read TGCGCCAGCAGCTTAAGACCAGCCAGCTCCTACGAGCAGTACTTC. This codes for CASSLRPASSYEQYF.

The chain carries TRBV5-1 and TRBJ2-1; weak D call: TRBD2 (6 bases). Germline CDR1 SGHRS, CDR2 YFSETQ. This CDR3 region has 15 residues. V lost 4 bases and J lost 1, with 12 bases in between. The CDR3 sequence: CASSRMRDSYNEQFF. The CDR3 nucleotides read TGCGCCAGCAGCCGGATGCGGGATTCCTACAATGAGCAGTTCTTC.

CDR3 coding DNA: TGCGCCAGCAGCTTGAAGCGGGACAGTTACAATGAGCAGTTCTTC. As protein: CASSLKRDSYNEQFF. The rearrangement uses TRBV5-1 and TRBJ2-1; D may be TRBD1 or TRBD2 (7 bases each). Between the trimmed V and J ends, which lost 1 base and 4 bases, there was a span of 12 bases. The CDR3 has 15 amino acids. Germline CDR1 SGHRS, CDR2 YFSETQ.

This sequence joins TRBV6-5 and TRBJ1-1; 7 bases line up with TRBD1. The germline V gene has CDR1 MNHEY and CDR2 SVGAGI. V lost 4 bases to trimming and J lost 4 bases; unmatched junction nucleotides: 6. The CDR3 runs 14 residues. CDR3 sequence: CASSWRGQGTEAFF. The CDR3 region has the DNA TGTGCCAGCAGTTGGAGGGGGCAGGGCACTGAAGCTTTCTTT.

CDR3 nucleotide sequence: TGTGCCAGCAGCTTAAGGAGCAGGGGGCCACAAATCGAGCAGTACTTC. Translation gives CASSLRSRGPQIEQYF. The chain is built from TRBV7-6 and TRBJ2-7; 8 nucleotides align to TRBD1. Germline CDR1 is SGHVS and CDR2 is FNYEAQ. This CDR3 has 16 amino acids. V gave up 2 bases and J gave up 6 bases; unmatched junction bases: 12.

The chain recombines TRBV25-1 with TRBJ2-3; the D gene could be TRBD1 or TRBD2 (5 bases each). With 0 bases removed from V and 5 bases from J, the gap between germline ends came to 12 bases. Per the germline V gene, CDR1 is MGHDK and CDR2 is SYGVNS. The CDR3 sequence is 15 residues long. The CDR3 region is CASSEYVGVGDTQYF. The CDR3 bases are TGTGCCAGCAGTGAATACGTGGGGGTTGGAGATACGCAGTATTTT. The full variable domain, rest sourced from reference TRBV25-1 and TRBJ2-3, is EADIYQTPRYLVIGTGKKITLECSQTMGHDKMYWYQQDPGMELHLIHYSYGVNSTEKGDLSSESTVSRIRTEHFPLTLESARPSHTSQYLCASSEYVGVGDTQYFGPGTRLTVL.

The V call is TRBV15, the J call TRBJ2-6; 12 bases map to TRBD1. The germline gives CDR1 LNHNV, CDR2 YYDKDF (reference sequence). This CDR3 is built from 19 residues. Trimming cost V 1 base and J 1 base; bases outside gene matches: 5. CDR3 DNA sequence: TGTGCCACCAGCAGAGGGGGACAGGGGGCTCTTTCTGGGGCCAACGTCCTGACTTTC. This gives the protein CATSRGGQGALSGANVLTF.

The count of this clone is one. The chain is built from TRBV1 and TRBJ2-6. TRBV1 constitutes a pseudogene. CDR3 size: 18 residues. In DNA form, the CDR3 reads TGCACCAGCAGATCGCCGAGTTTTGCACAAAGTCGGGCCAACGTCCTGACTTTC. This sequence encodes CTSRSPSFAQSRANVLTF.

The chain links TRBV19 to TRBJ2-1; 11 bases are shared with TRBD1. CDR3 size: 16 residues. Germline-derived CDR1 and CDR2 are LNHDA and SQIVND (reference sequence). Trimming at V came to 4 bases and at J to 4 bases, leaving 6 bases not matched to a gene. Here the CDR3 DNA reads TGTGCCAGTAGTAGGACAGGGGGCGCGGTTTACAATGAGCAGTTCTTC. Its protein is CASSRTGGAVYNEQFF. Supplemented by reference TRBV19 and TRBJ2-1, the full variable domain reads DGGITQSPKYLFRKEGQNVTLSCEQNLNHDAMYWYRQDPGQGLRLIYYSQIVNDFQKGDIAEGYSVSREKKESFPLTVTSAQKNPTAFYLCASSRTGGAVYNEQFFGPGTRLTVL.

This chain connects TRBV9 to TRBJ2-1; perhaps D is TRBD1 or TRBD2 (6 bases each). Trimming took 4 bases from V and 0 from J, leaving 14 bases between them. CDR1 is SGDLS, CDR2 YYNGEE, per germline. There are 16 residues in the CDR3. The CDR3 nucleotides are TGTGCCAGCAGCCCAACGGGGGCTAGCTCCTACAATGAGCAGTTCTTC. Protein: CASSPTGASSYNEQFF.

This rearrangement joins TRBV6-1 to TRBJ2-2; TRBD1 matches at 8 bases. The junction had 5 bases not matched to a gene; V was cut back by 6 bases and J by 2 bases. The CDR3 covers 15 residues. Per germline, CDR1 MNHNS and CDR2 SASEGT. CDR3 coding DNA: TGTGCCAGCAGAGGGACAGGCTCCAACACCGGGGAGCTGTTTTTT. Translated: CASRGTGSNTGELFF.